The rows below give T cell receptor beta chains drawn from one sample of a study of OX40 agonist ivuxolimab in advanced cancers. Assay: immunoSEQ multiplex PCR; the TCRdb copy retains only in-frame clones and omits some. In the table there are about 73,000 clones, approximately 90% of which are singletons. Source: CD4+ or CD8+ T cells sorted from blood, taken in a trial of the OX40 agonist ivuxolimab. These receptors were obtained from an adult with an advanced solid tumor such as melanoma, head and neck, liver or kidney cancer. The CDR3 runs from the conserved cysteine through the conserved F or W. A D gene is named only where the DNA matches it firmly. Part of the rows lack a size; the others show once, few, many or a class for expanded clones.

NA | NA | TRBJ1-5 | TRBV10-3 | CASAEAISNQPQHF | TGTGCCAGCGCAGAGGCGATTAGCAATCAGCCCCAGCATTTT
NA | NA | TRBJ1-1 | TRBV5-1 | CAGTSSIGGTEAFF | TGCGCCGGCACCTCTAGTATCGGGGGCACTGAAGCTTTCTTT
few | TRBD1 | TRBJ1-1 | TRBV30 | CAWSYRQGMNTEAFF | TGTGCCTGGAGTTATAGACAGGGGATGAACACTGAAGCTTTCTTT
NA | TRBD2 | TRBJ2-1 | TRBV7-3 | CASSLSGSSYNEQFF | TGTGCCAGCAGCTTAAGCGGGAGCTCCTACAATGAGCAGTTCTTC
NA | NA | TRBJ1-5 | TRBV6-1 | CASSEAGNQPQHF | TGTGCCAGCAGTGAAGCGGGGAATCAGCCCCAGCATTTT
few | NA | TRBJ2-7 | TRBV7-2 | CASSLVVYYEQYF | TGTGCCAGCAGCTTAGTGGTCTACTACGAGCAGTACTTC
NA | NA | TRBJ2-2 | TRBV4-1 | CASSQDEWMNTGELFF | TGCGCCAGCAGCCAGGACGAATGGATGAACACCGGGGAGCTGTTTTTT
NA | TRBD1 | TRBJ2-4 | TRBV27 | CATSTGGKNIQYF | TGTGCCACTAGCACAGGGGGAAAAAACATTCAGTACTTC
NA | TRBD1 | TRBJ1-2 | TRBV5-1 | CASSRDDRDYGYTF | TGCGCCAGCAGCAGAGATGACAGGGACTATGGCTACACCTTC
few | TRBD2 | TRBJ2-1 | TRBV5-1 | CASSLRLADNEQFF | TGCGCCAGCAGCTTGCGACTAGCGGACAATGAGCAGTTCTTC
few | NA | TRBJ2-7 | TRBV30 | CAWSSGTYEQYF | TGTGCCTGGAGTTCAGGGACCTACGAGCAGTACTTC
NA | TRBD1 | TRBJ1-6 | TRBV30 | CAWRNRDRNNSPLHF | TGTGCCTGGAGAAACCGGGACAGGAATAATTCACCCCTCCACTTT
few | NA | TRBJ2-6 | TRBV4-2 | CASSQESPFSNSGANVLTF | TGTGCCAGCAGCCAAGAGTCCCCGTTCTCAAACTCTGGGGCCAACGTCCTGACTTTC